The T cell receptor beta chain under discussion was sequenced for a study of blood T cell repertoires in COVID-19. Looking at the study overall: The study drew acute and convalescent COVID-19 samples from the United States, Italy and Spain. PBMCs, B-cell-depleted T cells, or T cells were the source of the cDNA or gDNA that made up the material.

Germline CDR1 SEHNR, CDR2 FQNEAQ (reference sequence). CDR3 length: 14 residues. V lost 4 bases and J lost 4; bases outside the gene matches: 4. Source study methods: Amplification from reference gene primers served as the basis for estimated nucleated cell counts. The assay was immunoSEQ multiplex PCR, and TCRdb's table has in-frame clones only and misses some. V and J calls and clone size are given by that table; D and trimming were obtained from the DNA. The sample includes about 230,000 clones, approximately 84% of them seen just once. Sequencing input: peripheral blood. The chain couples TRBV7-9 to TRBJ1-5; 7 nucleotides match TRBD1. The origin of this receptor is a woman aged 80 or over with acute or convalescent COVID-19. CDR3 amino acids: CASSSDRPNQPQHF. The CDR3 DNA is TGTGCCAGCAGCTCGGACAGGCCAAATCAGCCCCAGCATTTT.